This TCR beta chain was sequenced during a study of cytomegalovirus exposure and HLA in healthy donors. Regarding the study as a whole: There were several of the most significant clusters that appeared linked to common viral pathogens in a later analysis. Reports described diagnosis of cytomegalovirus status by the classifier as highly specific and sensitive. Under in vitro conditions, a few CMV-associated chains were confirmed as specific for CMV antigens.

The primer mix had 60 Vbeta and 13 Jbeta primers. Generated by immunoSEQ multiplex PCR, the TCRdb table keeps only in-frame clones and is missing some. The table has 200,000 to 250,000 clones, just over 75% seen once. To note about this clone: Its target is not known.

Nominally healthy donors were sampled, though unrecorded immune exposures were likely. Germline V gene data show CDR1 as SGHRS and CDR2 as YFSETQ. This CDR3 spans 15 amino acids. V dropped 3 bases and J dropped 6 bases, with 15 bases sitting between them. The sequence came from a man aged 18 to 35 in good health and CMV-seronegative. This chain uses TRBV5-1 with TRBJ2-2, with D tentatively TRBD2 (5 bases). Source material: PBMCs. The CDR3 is CASSSGIPEAGELFF. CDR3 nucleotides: TGCGCCAGCAGCTCCGGGATACCCGAGGCCGGGGAGCTGTTTTTT.